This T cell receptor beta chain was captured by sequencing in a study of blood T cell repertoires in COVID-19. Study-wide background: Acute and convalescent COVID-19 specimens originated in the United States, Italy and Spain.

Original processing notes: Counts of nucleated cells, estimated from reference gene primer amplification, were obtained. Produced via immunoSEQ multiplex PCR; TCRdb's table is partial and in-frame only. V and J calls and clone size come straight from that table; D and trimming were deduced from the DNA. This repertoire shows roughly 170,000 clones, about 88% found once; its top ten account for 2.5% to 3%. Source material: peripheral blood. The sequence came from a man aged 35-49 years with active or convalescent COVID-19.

The CDR3 DNA reads TGTGCCAGAAGCTACACAGGGGTATATGGCTACACCTTC. It translates to CARSYTGVYGYTF. V usage is TRBV5-3 and J usage is TRBJ1-2, with 7 bases fitting TRBD1. TRBV5-3 is sorted into the ORF group, with uncertain function. This CDR3 is 13 amino acids long. The V segment lost 3 bases and the J segment 5 bases; nucleotides outside the gene matches: 4.